The 25 T cell receptor beta chains in this list originate from one sample, sequenced in a study of shared clonotypes between healthy human individuals. Sequencing was performed with immunoSEQ multiplex PCR; in TCRdb, only in-frame clones are kept and a portion is missing. The repertoire holds approximately 500,000 clones, with 95% to 97% as singletons. Source material: naive CD4+ T cells sorted from blood. Subset described: CD45RA+ positively selected. The receptors stem from a woman in her twenties or thirties in good health.

In nucleotides, the CDR3 is TGTGCCAGCAGTTCCCGGGGCGTCGGGGACACCATATATTTT. Translated: CASSSRGVGDTIYF. The rearrangement joins TRBV28 to TRBJ1-3, with D maybe TRBD1 (5 bases). V lost 4 bases to trimming and J lost 8 bases, with 15 bases between them. Germline CDR1 reads MDHEN; CDR2 reads SYDVKM. This CDR3 has 14 residues.

This clone was found a few times. Here the CDR3 DNA reads TGTGCCAGCAGTTCAGGGGCCCGATTCAATCAGCCCCAGCATTTT. This sequence encodes CASSSGARFNQPQHF. The chain has TRBV28 and TRBJ1-5, with D tentatively TRBD1 (6 bases). CDR3 length: 15 amino acids. Between the trimmed V and J ends, which lost 4 bases and 3 bases, there was a span of 13 bases. Germline-derived CDR1 and CDR2 are MDHEN and SYDVKM.

The CDR3 spells CASSTSGRRGQETQYF. The CDR3 nucleotides are TGCGCCAGTTCAACTAGCGGGAGAAGGGGGCAAGAGACCCAGTACTTC. The chain combines TRBV4-1 with TRBJ2-5; 11 positions match TRBD2. This CDR3 region has 16 residues. Germline V gene data show CDR1 as MGHRA and CDR2 as YSYEKL. J gave up 2 bases and V 9 bases, and 11 bases lay outside the gene matches.

CDR3 residues: CASSLGGRTTDTQYF. Written as DNA, the CDR3 is TGTGCCAGCAGTTTGGGGGGACGGACAACAGATACGCAGTATTTT. J is TRBJ2-3 and V is TRBV28, with D possibly being TRBD2 (6 bases). Germline V gene sequence: CDR1 MDHEN, CDR2 SYDVKM. The length of the CDR3 is 15 residues. The V end lost 3 bases, the J end lost 3 bases, and 13 bases lay between the germline ends.

This chain connects TRBV7-8 to TRBJ1-2; TRBD1 might be the D (5 bases). Germline V gene lookup returns CDR1 SGHVS and CDR2 FQNEAQ. This CDR3 is built from 16 residues. The germline V and J ends were trimmed by 1 base and 1 base, with 13 bases remaining between them. The chain's CDR3 is CASSLGFVQGNYGYTF. The DNA of the CDR3 is TGTGCCAGCAGCTTAGGATTTGTGCAGGGTAACTATGGCTACACCTTC.

V and J are TRBV11-1 and TRBJ2-5; the match to TRBD1 covers 7 bases. V gave up 2 bases and J gave up 2 bases; unmatched junction bases: 2. Germline V gene data show CDR1 as SGHAT and CDR2 as FQDESV (reference sequence). This CDR3 comprises 14 residues. The CDR3 DNA reads as TGTGCCAGCAGCTTATCAGGGGGTCAAGAGACCCAGTACTTC. The encoded protein is CASSLSGGQETQYF.

This chain connects TRBV29-1 to TRBJ1-4; D is uncertain. CDR1 is SQVTM and CDR2 is ANQGSEA in the germline V gene. The CDR3 covers 13 residues. V lost 5 bases, J lost 0 bases, and 7 bases lay in between. Here the CDR3 DNA reads TGCAGCGTTCGACGATCAACTAATGAAAAACTGTTTTTT. Encoded protein: CSVRRSTNEKLFF. The variable domain in full, with the rest retrieved from reference TRBV29-1 and TRBJ1-4, is SAVISQKPSRDICQRGTSLTIQCQVDSQVTMMFWYRQQPGQSLTLIATANQGSEATYESGFVIDKFPISRPNLTFSTLTVSNMSPEDSSIYLCSVRRSTNEKLFFGSGTQLSVL.

In this sample, this clone turned up once. V usage is TRBV6-6 and J usage is TRBJ2-7, with 11 positions matching TRBD1. Losses at the gene ends were 7 bases for V and 4 bases for J; bases not matched to a gene: 3. This CDR3 is 13 amino acids long. Per the germline V gene, CDR1 is MNHNY and CDR2 is SVGAGI (reference sequence). CDR3 residues: CASIGTGGYEQYF. The CDR3 DNA is TGTGCCAGCATAGGGACAGGGGGGTACGAGCAGTACTTC.

V gene TRBV27 combines with J gene TRBJ2-5; D is unclear. The germline V and J ends were trimmed by 2 bases and 6 bases, with 10 bases remaining between them. The CDR3 extends over 13 amino acids. Germline CDR1 and CDR2: MNHEY and SMNVEV (reference sequence). CDR3 sequence: CASSLTLGKTQYF. The DNA of the CDR3 is TGTGCCAGCAGTTTAACACTCGGAAAGACCCAGTACTTC.

The chain employs TRBV4-1 and TRBJ1-2, with 7 bases fitting TRBD1. The germline V gene has CDR1 MGHRA and CDR2 YSYEKL. The CDR3 is made up of 14 amino acids. Germline trimming cut 1 base from V and 4 bases from J; bases unmatched to any gene: 3. The DNA of the CDR3 is TGCGCCAGCAGCCAAGTTGGACAGGCCTATGGCTACACCTTC. The encoded protein is CASSQVGQAYGYTF.

The rearrangement joins TRBV7-9 to TRBJ2-7, with 7 bases that match TRBD2. The CDR3 sequence is 14 residues long. With 4 bases clipped from V and 2 bases from J, the junction kept 5 bases outside the gene matches. Germline values: CDR1 SEHNR, CDR2 FQNEAQ (reference sequence). CDR3 sequence (DNA): TGTGCCAGCAGCTGGGCGGGACTACCCTACGAGCAGTACTTC. This codes for CASSWAGLPYEQYF.

This chain links TRBV29-1 with TRBJ2-1, with a tentative D call TRBD2 (7 bases). The V and J ends lost 7 bases and 2 bases respectively, with 15 bases between them. The CDR3 spans 14 residues. Germline CDR1 SQVTM, CDR2 ANQGSEA. The CDR3 nucleotides read TGCAGCGGGGGGGGCAGGGAAACCTACAATGAGCAGTTCTTC. This translates into CSGGGRETYNEQFF.

The chain combines TRBV7-3 with TRBJ2-3; 8 bases are shared with TRBD1. Germline trimming cut 4 bases from V and 1 base from J; bases unmatched to any gene: 7. Germline CDR1 reads SGHTA; CDR2 reads FQGTGA. This CDR3 spans 16 amino acids. CDR3 nucleotides: TGTGCCAGCAGCTCCTGGACAGGGTATGGCACAGATACGCAGTATTTT. Amino acids: CASSSWTGYGTDTQYF.

This clone was seen a handful of times. The chain couples TRBV6-1 to TRBJ2-7; 11 bases align to TRBD2. Trimming cost V 5 bases and J 2 bases; bases outside gene matches: 8. This CDR3 has 16 residues. CDR1 and CDR2 (germline): MNHNS, SASEGT. CDR3 loop: CASSQGLAGSTYEQYF. The CDR3, as DNA: TGTGCCAGCAGTCAAGGACTAGCGGGTTCTACCTACGAGCAGTACTTC.

The chain joins TRBV6-1 to TRBJ1-1; D remains ambiguous. The germline CDR1 and CDR2 sequences are MNHNS and SASEGT. Trimming left V 8 bases short and J 4 bases short, with 5 bases between. This CDR3 is 10 amino acids long. The CDR3 DNA is TGTGCCAGCCTGGGCACTGAAGCTTTCTTT. As protein: CASLGTEAFF.

The chain joins TRBV5-5 to TRBJ2-5; D is uncertain. V was trimmed by 5 bases and J by 1 base, leaving 9 bases between them. Germline CDR1 SGHKS, CDR2 YYEKEE (reference sequence). The length of the CDR3 is 13 residues. The CDR3 region has the DNA TGTGCCAGCAGGCCGAGCCTCCAAGAGACCCAGTACTTC. Amino acids: CASRPSLQETQYF.

V gene TRBV27 combines with J gene TRBJ2-7; no definite D call. CDR1 is MNHEY and CDR2 is SMNVEV in the germline V gene (reference sequence). The V end lost 7 bases, the J end lost 3 bases, and 1 base lay between the germline ends. The CDR3 totals 9 residues. This CDR3 reads CASNYEQYF. CDR3 bases: TGTGCCAGCAACTACGAGCAGTACTTC.

CDR3 amino acids: CASSYDPFKEKLFF. The CDR3 DNA sequence: TGTGCCAGCAGTTACGACCCATTCAAGGAAAAACTGTTTTTT. The chain uses TRBV6-5 and TRBJ1-4; D uncertain. The germline CDR1 and CDR2 sequences are MNHEY and SVGAGI. The CDR3 consists of 14 residues. V was cut by 2 bases and J by 8 bases, with 12 bases left in between.

The rearrangement links TRBV2 to TRBJ2-7, with D tentatively TRBD2 (6 bases). Germline loops: CDR1 SNHLY, CDR2 FYNNEI. This CDR3 spans 14 amino acids. Trimming took off 5 bases at V and 3 bases at J, with 14 bases between the two ends. The CDR3 sequence is CASSSPLEGYEQYF. The CDR3 DNA sequence: TGTGCCAGCAGTAGCCCCCTGGAGGGCTACGAGCAGTACTTC.

The gene calls are TRBV11-2 and TRBJ2-5, with 9 bases identical to TRBD2. V shed 3 bases and J 7 bases; nucleotides not matched to a gene: 3. Germline V gene sequence: CDR1 SGHAT, CDR2 FQNNGV. This CDR3 is built from 13 residues. The CDR3 loop reads CASSLREGGTQYF. As DNA, the CDR3 is TGTGCCAGCAGCTTGCGGGAGGGGGGGACCCAGTACTTC.

The chain uses TRBV15 and TRBJ1-1; D is uncertain. There are 13 residues in the CDR3. Germline V gene lookup returns CDR1 LNHNV and CDR2 YYDKDF (reference sequence). Deletions cut 5 bases from V and 2 bases from J, with 9 bases between. CDR3 sequence reads: CATSHGLNTEAFF. The CDR3 nucleotides are TGTGCCACCAGCCACGGATTAAACACTGAAGCTTTCTTT.

The J gene is TRBJ1-1, the V gene TRBV5-1, with 7 bases aligning to TRBD1. The J segment lost 5 bases and the V segment lost 0 bases, leaving 10 bases of the junction unmatched. Germline V gene sequence: CDR1 SGHRS, CDR2 YFSETQ. CDR3 length: 16 amino acids. The CDR3 DNA is TGCGCCAGCAGCTTGGGACAGGGCCCCCAGGGTACTGAAGCTTTCTTT. Translated, it gives CASSLGQGPQGTEAFF.

The rearrangement uses TRBV29-1 and TRBJ1-1, with D maybe TRBD1 (6 bases). The CDR3 length is 13 residues. Germline V lookup: CDR1 SQVTM, CDR2 ANQGSEA. Between the trimmed V and J ends, which lost 7 bases and 2 bases, there was a span of 14 bases. This CDR3 is CSATGQPNTEAFF. The CDR3 nucleotides are TGCAGCGCTACCGGACAGCCAAACACTGAAGCTTTCTTT.

The chain uses TRBV2 and TRBJ2-7, with D possibly being TRBD1 (5 bases). The CDR3 is 12 residues long. Germline V lookup: CDR1 SNHLY, CDR2 FYNNEI. V dropped 8 bases and J dropped 6 bases, with 14 bases sitting between them. The CDR3 loop is CASEGDVSEQYF. The CDR3 bases are TGTGCCAGCGAAGGGGATGTCTCCGAGCAGTACTTC.

The chain combines TRBV2 with TRBJ2-3, with D perhaps matching TRBD1 or TRBD2 (5 bases each). The CDR3 totals 13 residues. Per germline, CDR1 SNHLY and CDR2 FYNNEI. The V and J ends lost 6 bases and 5 bases respectively, with 12 bases between them. The CDR3: CASRGRERDTQYF. The CDR3 DNA is TGTGCCAGCAGGGGCAGGGAGAGAGATACGCAGTATTTT.